This T cell receptor beta chain comes out of a study of shared clonotypes between healthy human individuals. Clones were sequenced by immunoSEQ multiplex PCR, and TCRdb holds only the in-frame ones, with some missing. The top ten clones hold less than 0.55% of a sample with roughly 1,500,000 clones, 95% to 99% of them seen once. Study conclusions and caveats: Some clonotypes were shared by all four sorted-subset donors, while others were not shared. The non-shared ones had lower generation probabilities than the shared ones.

The germline CDR1 and CDR2 sequences are SGHRS and YFSETQ. V lost 0 bases to trimming and J lost 4 bases, with 14 bases between them. The CDR3 contains 17 residues. Free of recent acute infections or vaccinations, the donors were healthy HIV-negative adults. A word on this clone: The antigen remains undetermined.

The sequenced sample was naive CD4+ T cells sorted from blood. This sample's subset: CD45RA+ positively selected. This receptor was identified in a man aged 25-40 years in good health. The rearrangement uses TRBV5-1 and TRBJ2-6; tentative D call: TRBD2 (5 bases). CDR3 sequence: CASSLGLRGPGANVLTF. CDR3 nucleotide sequence: TGCGCCAGCAGCTTGGGGCTTAGAGGGCCCGGGGCCAACGTCCTGACTTTC.